This T cell receptor beta chain was found in a study of Ad26.COV2.S vaccination and SARS-CoV-2 variants (dated by TCRdb to 2020 to 2022). In terms of the full investigation: Vaccine-arm donors were drawn from COV1001, a multicentre, randomized, double-blind, placebo-controlled phase I-IIa trial of Ad26.COV2.S in healthy adults. Ad26.COV2.S was given intramuscularly at 5x10^10 or 1x10^11 viral particles, as a single shot or as two shots 56 days apart. TCRbeta repertoire sequencing was used to assess the specificity and breadth of SARS-CoV-2-reactive T cell receptors after Ad26.COV2.S vaccination. A total of some 30 samples were included in the TCR-sequenced set, comprising about 20 Ad26.COV2.S vaccine recipients, 5 placebo recipients and 8 SARS-CoV-2 convalescent individuals. Participants in the trial were split at random into five groups of five each, receiving low-dose or high-dose Ad26.COV2.S once or twice, or else placebo on both occasions. Investigators remained blinded to trial group allocation during experiments and outcome assessment. Overall study outcomes, separate from this receptor: Substantial breadth of spike-specific CD8+ and CD4+ T cell responses was reported after vaccination. The authors noted that total T cell responses may have been underestimated by the TCR breadth and depth analyses. Ad26.COV2.S recipients had higher spike-specific TCR breadth than placebo recipients (P = 0.0014). Vaccine and placebo recipients had comparable non-spike TCR breadth, which fits with the vaccine containing only spike. The study was not powered for comparison of responses between vaccine doses or regimens.

This sample's treatment or condition label indicates: some 20 received Ad26.COV2.S at low or high dose, single or two shots; several received placebo; per-sample allocation not given. For vaccine and placebo recipients, the sequenced repertoires came from samples collected on day 63 after the first injection. Cohort 1b enrolled about two dozen adults aged 18-55 years at a single site in Boston, USA, between 29 July and 7 August 2020. Ad26.COV2.S was a replication-incompetent adenovirus type 26 vector expressing a prefusion-stabilized SARS-CoV-2 spike protein from the original Wuhan strain. On this clone itself: This clone's antigen is unknown. The sample holds no much larger clone one base away, and base qualities are not on file.

The immunoSEQ Assay was used to sequence TCRbeta CDR3 regions. After extraction, genomic DNA underwent amplification by bias-controlled multiplex PCR, followed by high-throughput sequencing. Concerning the study's data processing: To quantify the absolute abundance of each unique TCRbeta CDR3 region, sequences were collapsed and filtered. Usable DNA was measured by amplifying reference genes present in all nucleated cells, and TCRbeta template counts were normalized to that usable DNA to estimate T cell fraction. Repertoire TCRs were annotated as SARS-CoV-2-specific when V gene, CDR3 amino acid sequence and J gene were exactly matched to a known reactive TCR set. The reference SARS-CoV-2 TCR set was obtained from MIRA and was filtered for enrichment in COVID-19-positive ImmuneCODE repertoires, whereby public or cross-reactive TCRs were removed. Drawing on the MIRA antigens, annotated TCRs were analysed further at the level of specific ORF or position within ORF. Breadth was defined as the number of annotated unique rearrangements divided by the total number of unique productive rearrangements, and depth was defined as the summed frequency of the annotated unique rearrangements. Two-sided Wilcoxon rank-sum tests were applied when comparing TCR breadth between groups. Entries here come from immuneACCESS through TCRdb and include only in-frame sequences with V and J called. Some clones fail to appear in such tables; in the studies checked, an unresolved V gene covers under half of the shortfall, and the cause of the remainder is unknown. Clone size and V and J calls were adopted from that table, with D and trimming inferred from the DNA. This sample is represented by about 250,000 clones; roughly 87% of them were singletons. Roughly 3% of the sample rests with the top ten.

The CDR3 starts with the cysteine, ends with the phenylalanine, and has 24 residues. Solely the CDR3 DNA is kept, with 72 bases framed from the first base. V is cut back by 5 bases and J by 2 bases, with 26 bases in the junction unmatched. CDR1 and CDR2 were assigned from the germline V gene as KGHSH and LQKENI. The sample here was peripheral blood, taken in a trial of Ad26.COV2.S vaccine versus placebo. The sequence was obtained from a person aged 18-60 years who received the Ad26.COV2.S COVID-19 vaccine or a placebo. In this chain, TRBV18 is recombined with TRBJ2-1; TRBD2 matches 14 bases in the middle. At the DNA level, the sequence is TGTGCCAGCTCATCCAATCCGGGACTAGCGGGAGAGGCGGGATACTTGGAACCCTACAATGAGCAGTTCTTC. This is translated as CASSSNPGLAGEAGYLEPYNEQFF.